This TCR beta chain was recovered during a study of T cells after yellow fever vaccination. Study-wide findings and caveats: A limited proportion of clonotypes was detected within both the CD4 and CD8 compartments.

To note about this clonotype: The antigen is unknown.

By 5'RACE template switching, TCR cDNA was produced, with a universal primer site and UMIs added in the process. From the 5' RACE reads, TCRdb called clonotypes with MiXCR, one entry per CDR3 protein. Among hundreds of thousands of distinct CDR3 sequences, under 15% were seen once, and the ten largest hold approximately 3.4%. Germline lookup yields CDR1 SGHTA and CDR2 FQGNSA. This CDR3 spans 13 amino acids. V lost 2 bases and J lost 7, with 11 bases in between. The receptor comes from a man aged 18 to 29 who received the YFV17D yellow fever vaccine. This chain joins TRBV7-2 and TRBJ2-5; D uncertain. This specimen was CD4+ T cells sorted from PBMCs, taken 15 days after the yellow fever booster vaccination. The CDR3 is CASSLLHRGTQYF. CDR3 DNA sequence: TGTGCCAGCAGCTTACTCCACCGTGGGACCCAGTACTTC.